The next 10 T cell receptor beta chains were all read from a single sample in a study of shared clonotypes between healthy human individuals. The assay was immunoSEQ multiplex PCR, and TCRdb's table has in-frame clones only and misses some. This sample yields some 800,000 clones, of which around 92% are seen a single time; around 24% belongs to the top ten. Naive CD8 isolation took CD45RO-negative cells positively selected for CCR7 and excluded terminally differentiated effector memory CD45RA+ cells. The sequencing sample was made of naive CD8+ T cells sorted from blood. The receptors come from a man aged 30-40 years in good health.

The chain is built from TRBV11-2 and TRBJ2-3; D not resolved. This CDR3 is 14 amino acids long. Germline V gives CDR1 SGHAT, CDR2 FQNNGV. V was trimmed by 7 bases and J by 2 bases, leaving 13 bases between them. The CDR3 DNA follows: TGTGCCAGCACCATGGCGAACCCCACAGATACGCAGTATTTT. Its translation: CASTMANPTDTQYF.

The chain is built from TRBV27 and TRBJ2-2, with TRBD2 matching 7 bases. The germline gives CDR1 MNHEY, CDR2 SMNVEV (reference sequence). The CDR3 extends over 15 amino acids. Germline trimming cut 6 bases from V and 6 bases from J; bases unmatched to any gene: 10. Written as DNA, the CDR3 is TGTGCCAGCAGCCCCATCACGACTAGCCCCGGGGAGCTGTTTTTT. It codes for CASSPITTSPGELFF.

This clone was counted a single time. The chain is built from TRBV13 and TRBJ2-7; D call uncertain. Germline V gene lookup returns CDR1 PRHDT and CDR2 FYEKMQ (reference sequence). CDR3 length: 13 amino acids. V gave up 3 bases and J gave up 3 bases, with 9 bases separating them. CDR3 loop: CASSLTTDYEQYF. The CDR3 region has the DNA TGTGCCAGCAGCTTGACGACCGACTACGAGCAGTACTTC.

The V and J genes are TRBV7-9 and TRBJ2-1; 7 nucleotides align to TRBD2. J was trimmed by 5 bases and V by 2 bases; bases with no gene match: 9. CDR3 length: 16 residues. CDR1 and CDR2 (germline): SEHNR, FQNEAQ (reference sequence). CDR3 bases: TGTGCCAGCAGCTTATACGGCGGGAGTGTCAACAATGAGCAGTTCTTC. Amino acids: CASSLYGGSVNNEQFF.

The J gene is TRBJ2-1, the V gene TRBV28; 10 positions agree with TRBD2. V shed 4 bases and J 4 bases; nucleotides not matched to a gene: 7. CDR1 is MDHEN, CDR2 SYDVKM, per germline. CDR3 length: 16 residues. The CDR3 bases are TGTGCCAGCAGTTCGTGGACTAGCGGAGCGTACAATGAGCAGTTCTTC. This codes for CASSSWTSGAYNEQFF.

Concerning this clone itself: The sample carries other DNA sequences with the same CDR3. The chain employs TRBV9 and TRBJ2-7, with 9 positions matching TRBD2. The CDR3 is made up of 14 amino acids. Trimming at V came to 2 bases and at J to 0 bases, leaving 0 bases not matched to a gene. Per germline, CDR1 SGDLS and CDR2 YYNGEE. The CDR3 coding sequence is TGTGCCAGCAGCGTGACTAGCGGCTCCTACGAGCAGTACTTC. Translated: CASSVTSGSYEQYF. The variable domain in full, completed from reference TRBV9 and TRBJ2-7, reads DSGVTQTPKHLITATGQRVTLRCSPRSGDLSVYWYQQSLDQGLQFLIQYYNGEERAKGNILERFSAQQFPDLHSELNLSSLELGDSALYFCASSVTSGSYEQYFGPGTRLTVT.

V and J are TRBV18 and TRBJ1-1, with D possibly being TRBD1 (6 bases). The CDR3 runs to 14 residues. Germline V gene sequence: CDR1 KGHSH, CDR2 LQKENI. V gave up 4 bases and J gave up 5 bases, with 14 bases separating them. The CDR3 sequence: CASSRGGSWTEAFF. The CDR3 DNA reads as TGTGCCAGCTCACGAGGGGGAAGTTGGACTGAAGCTTTCTTT.

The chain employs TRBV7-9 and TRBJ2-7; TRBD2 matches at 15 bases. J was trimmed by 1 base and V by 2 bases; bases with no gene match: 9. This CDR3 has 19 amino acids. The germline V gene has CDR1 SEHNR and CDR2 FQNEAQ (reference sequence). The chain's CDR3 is CASSLTRTSGREGSYEQYF. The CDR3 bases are TGTGCCAGCAGCTTAACGCGGACTAGCGGGAGGGAGGGGTCCTACGAGCAGTACTTC.

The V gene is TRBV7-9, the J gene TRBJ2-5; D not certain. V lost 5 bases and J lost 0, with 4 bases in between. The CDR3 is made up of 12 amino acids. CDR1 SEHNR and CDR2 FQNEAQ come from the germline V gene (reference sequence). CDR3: CASSRNQETQYF. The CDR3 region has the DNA TGTGCCAGCAGCCGTAACCAAGAGACCCAGTACTTC.

As DNA, the CDR3 is TGTGCCAGCAGCTCCGGACAGGGGACAGATACGCAGTATTTT. As protein: CASSSGQGTDTQYF. V is TRBV11-2 and J is TRBJ2-3; 9 bases line up with TRBD1. V was pared by 4 bases and J by 3 bases, with 2 bases of the junction left unmatched. The length of the CDR3 is 14 residues. Germline V gene lookup returns CDR1 SGHAT and CDR2 FQNNGV.